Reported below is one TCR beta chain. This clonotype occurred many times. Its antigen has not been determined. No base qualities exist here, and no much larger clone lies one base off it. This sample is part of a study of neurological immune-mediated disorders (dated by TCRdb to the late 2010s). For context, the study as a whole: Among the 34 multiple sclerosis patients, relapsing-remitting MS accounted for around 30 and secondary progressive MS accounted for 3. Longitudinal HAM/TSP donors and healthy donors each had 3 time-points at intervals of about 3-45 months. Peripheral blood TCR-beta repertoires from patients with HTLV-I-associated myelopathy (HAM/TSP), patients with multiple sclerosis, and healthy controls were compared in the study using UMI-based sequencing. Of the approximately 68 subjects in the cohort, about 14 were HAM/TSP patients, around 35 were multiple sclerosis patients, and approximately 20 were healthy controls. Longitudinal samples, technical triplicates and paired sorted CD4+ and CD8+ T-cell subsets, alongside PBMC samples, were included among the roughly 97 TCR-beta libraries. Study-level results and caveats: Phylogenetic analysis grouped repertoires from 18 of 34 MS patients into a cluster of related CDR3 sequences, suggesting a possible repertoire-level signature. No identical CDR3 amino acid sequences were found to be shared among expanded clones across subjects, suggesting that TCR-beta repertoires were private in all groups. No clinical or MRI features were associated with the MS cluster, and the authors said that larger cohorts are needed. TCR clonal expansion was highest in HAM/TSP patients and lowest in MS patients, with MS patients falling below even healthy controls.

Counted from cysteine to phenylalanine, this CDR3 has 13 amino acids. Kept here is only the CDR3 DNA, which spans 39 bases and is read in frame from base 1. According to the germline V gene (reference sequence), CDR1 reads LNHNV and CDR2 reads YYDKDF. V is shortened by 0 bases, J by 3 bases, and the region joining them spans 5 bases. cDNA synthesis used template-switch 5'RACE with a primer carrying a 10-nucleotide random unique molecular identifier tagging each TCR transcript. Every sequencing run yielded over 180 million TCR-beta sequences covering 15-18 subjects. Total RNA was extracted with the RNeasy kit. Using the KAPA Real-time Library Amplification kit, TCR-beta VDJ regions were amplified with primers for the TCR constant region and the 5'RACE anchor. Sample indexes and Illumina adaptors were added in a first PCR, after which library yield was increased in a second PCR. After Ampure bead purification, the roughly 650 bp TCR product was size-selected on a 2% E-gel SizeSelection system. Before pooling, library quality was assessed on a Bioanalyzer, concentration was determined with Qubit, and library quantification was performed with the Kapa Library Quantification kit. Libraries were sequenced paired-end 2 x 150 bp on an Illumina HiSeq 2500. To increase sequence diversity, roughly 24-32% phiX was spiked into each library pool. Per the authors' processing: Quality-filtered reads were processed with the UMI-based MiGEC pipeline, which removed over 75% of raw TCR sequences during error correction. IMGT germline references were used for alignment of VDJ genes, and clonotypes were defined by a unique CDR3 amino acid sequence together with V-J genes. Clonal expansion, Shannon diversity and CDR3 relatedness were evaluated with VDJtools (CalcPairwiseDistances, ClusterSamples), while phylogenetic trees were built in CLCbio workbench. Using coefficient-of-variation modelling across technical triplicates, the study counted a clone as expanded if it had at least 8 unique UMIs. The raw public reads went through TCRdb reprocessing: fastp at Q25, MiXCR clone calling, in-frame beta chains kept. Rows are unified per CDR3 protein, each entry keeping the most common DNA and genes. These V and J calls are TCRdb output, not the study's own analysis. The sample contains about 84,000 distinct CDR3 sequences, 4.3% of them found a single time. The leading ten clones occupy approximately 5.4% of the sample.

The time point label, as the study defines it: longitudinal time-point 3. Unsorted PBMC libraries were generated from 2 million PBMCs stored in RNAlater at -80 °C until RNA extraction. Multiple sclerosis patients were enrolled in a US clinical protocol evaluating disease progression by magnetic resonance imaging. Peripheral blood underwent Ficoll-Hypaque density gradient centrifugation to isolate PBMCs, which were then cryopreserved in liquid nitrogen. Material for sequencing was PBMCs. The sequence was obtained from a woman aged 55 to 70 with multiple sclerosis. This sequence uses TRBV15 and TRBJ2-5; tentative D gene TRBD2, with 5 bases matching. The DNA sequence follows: TGTGCCACCAGCAGAGATAGCGAAGAGACCCAGTACTTC. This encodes CATSRDSEETQYF.